These T cell receptor beta chains were read from a single sample in a study of cytomegalovirus exposure and HLA in healthy donors. Some clones are missing from TCRdb's copy, which holds only in-frame ones; the method was immunoSEQ multiplex PCR. The table includes 100,000 or so clones, about 85% detected once. Material: PBMCs. The receptors derive from a woman aged 18-29 years in good health and CMV-seropositive. Each CDR3 is given with its conserved first and last residue. D genes are given only for firm matches. Not all rows give a size; the values are once, few, many and, for expanded clones, a class.

d_call clone_size j_call v_call cdr3_aa cdr3_nt
NA once TRBJ2-1 TRBV7-2 CASSFTSGTLSYNEQFF TGTGCCAGCAGCTTTACAAGCGGAACCCTTTCCTACAATGAGCAGTTCTTC
NA NA TRBJ1-2 TRBV28 CASSIGGADYGYTF TGTGCCAGCTCGATTGGGGGGGCTGACTATGGCTACACCTTC
NA NA TRBJ2-7 TRBV29-1 CSVRRDSYEQYF TGCAGCGTCCGGAGGGACTCCTACGAGCAGTACTTC
TRBD2 NA TRBJ2-5 TRBV7-9 CASSPPSGGAETQYF TGTGCCAGCAGCCCACCTAGCGGGGGTGCCGAGACCCAGTACTTC
NA NA TRBJ2-7 TRBV5-5 CASSFRHDDSSYEQYF TGTGCCAGCAGCTTCCGACATGACGATAGCTCCTACGAGCAGTACTTC
NA NA TRBJ1-1 TRBV27 CASSLVPTGSTEAFF TGTGCCAGCAGTTTAGTTCCTACAGGGTCCACTGAAGCTTTCTTT
TRBD2 NA TRBJ2-3 TRBV19 CASSHTSGRSADTQYF TGTGCCAGTAGCCATACTAGCGGGAGGAGTGCAGATACGCAGTATTTT
TRBD1 NA TRBJ2-3 TRBV6-6 CASRDRVPDTQYF TGTGCCAGCAGGGACAGGGTCCCAGATACGCAGTATTTT
NA NA TRBJ2-1 TRBV6-5 CASSTGSGGNEQFF TGTGCCAGCAGTACGGGTAGCGGAGGAAATGAGCAGTTCTTC
NA few TRBJ1-5 TRBV5-8 CASSFRSLNQPQHF TGTGCCAGCAGCTTTAGGAGTCTCAATCAGCCCCAGCATTTT
NA NA TRBJ2-7 TRBV6-6 CASSGSSYEQYF TGTGCCAGCAGTGGGAGCTCCTACGAGCAGTACTTC
NA NA TRBJ2-1 TRBV7-9 CASTGLAVYNEQFF TGTGCCAGCACAGGCCTAGCAGTTTACAATGAGCAGTTCTTC
NA NA TRBJ1-1 TRBV7-7 CASSLDRNTEAFF TGTGCCAGCAGCTTGGACAGGAACACTGAAGCTTTCTTT
TRBD1 NA TRBJ2-1 TRBV6-5 CASSPPGQGRNEQFF TGTGCCAGCAGTCCACCTGGACAGGGCAGAAATGAGCAGTTCTTC
NA NA TRBJ2-7 TRBV5-1 CASSFSSSEQYF TGCGCCAGCAGCTTTAGCAGCAGCGAGCAGTACTTC
NA NA TRBJ1-2 TRBV4-1 CASSHPDSRLGDGYTF TGCGCCAGCAGCCACCCCGACTCCCGGTTGGGAGACGGCTACACCTTC
NA NA TRBJ2-7 TRBV11-2 CASRGGRTYEQYF TGTGCCAGCAGAGGGGGAAGAACCTACGAGCAGTACTTC
NA NA TRBJ2-5 TRBV11-2 CASSRGGRETQYF TGTGCCAGCAGCCGCGGAGGAAGAGAGACCCAGTACTTC
TRBD1 NA TRBJ1-2 TRBV29-1 CSVRQGNGYTF TGCAGCGTTCGACAGGGCAATGGCTACACCTTC
NA NA TRBJ2-7 TRBV5-4 CASSLEVGKQGEQYF TGTGCCAGCAGCTTGGAGGTAGGGAAGCAGGGCGAGCAGTACTTC
TRBD1 NA TRBJ1-6 TRBV9 CASSPRQGASSPLHF TGTGCCAGCAGCCCTCGACAGGGGGCGAGTTCACCCCTCCACTTT
TRBD1 NA TRBJ1-1 TRBV7-3 CASSKGQGFEAFF TGTGCCAGCAGCAAGGGACAGGGGTTTGAAGCTTTCTTT
NA once TRBJ2-7 TRBV21-1 CASSKATGAYEQYF TGTGCCAGCAGCAAAGCGACGGGAGCCTACGAGCAGTACTTC
NA NA TRBJ2-6 TRBV5-1 CASSHGRRSSGANVLTF TGCGCCAGCAGCCACGGTCGACGGAGCTCTGGGGCCAACGTCCTGACTTTC
NA NA TRBJ2-7 TRBV27 CASRTVRHEQYF TGTGCCAGCAGGACAGTCCGCCACGAGCAGTACTTC
TRBD1 NA TRBJ2-1 TRBV4-2 CASSPGQDSYNEQFF TGTGCCAGCAGCCCTGGACAGGATTCCTACAATGAGCAGTTCTTC
TRBD2 NA TRBJ2-7 TRBV29-1 CSVESLAGGESGEQYF TGCAGCGTTGAATCACTAGCGGGAGGGGAAAGCGGCGAGCAGTACTTC
TRBD2 NA TRBJ2-1 TRBV29-1 CSVASEAGVPTLYNEQFF TGCAGCGTTGCCTCGGAAGCGGGAGTTCCCACCCTCTACAATGAGCAGTTCTTC
TRBD1 once TRBJ1-2 TRBV19 CASTDLGTGAGGYTF TGTGCCAGTACTGACCTCGGGACAGGGGCGGGTGGCTACACCTTC
NA few TRBJ1-5 TRBV4-1 CASSRVRWAGQPQHF TGCGCCAGCAGCCGGGTCCGCTGGGCGGGTCAGCCCCAGCATTTT
NA few TRBJ1-6 TRBV19 CASSMQGNSPLHF TGTGCCAGTAGTATGCAGGGGAATTCACCCCTCCACTTT
NA NA TRBJ2-7 TRBV11-2 CASSFARGAYEQYF TGTGCCAGCAGCTTCGCCAGGGGGGCCTACGAGCAGTACTTC
NA once TRBJ2-4 TRBV7-9 CASSPDRKQYF TGTGCCAGCAGCCCTGACAGGAAACAGTACTTC
NA NA TRBJ2-7 TRBV5-1 CASSLVGREDGEQYF TGCGCCAGCAGCTTGGTAGGAAGGGAGGACGGCGAGCAGTACTTC
NA NA TRBJ1-1 TRBV29-1 CSVVRRGSMNTEAFF TGCAGCGTTGTCCGTCGTGGCAGTATGAACACTGAAGCTTTCTTT
NA NA TRBJ2-3 TRBV7-8 CASSSGYDTLRAQYF TGTGCCAGCAGCTCGGGGTATGACACCCTGCGCGCGCAGTATTTT
NA NA TRBJ2-1 TRBV19 CASSIVGRRNEQFF TGTGCCAGTAGTATAGTGGGGAGGAGGAATGAGCAGTTCTTC
NA NA TRBJ1-1 TRBV10-3 CAISGSIDTEAFF TGTGCCATCAGTGGGTCAATAGACACTGAAGCTTTCTTT
NA NA TRBJ2-7 TRBV6-5 CASSYGGAHPYEQYF TGTGCCAGCAGTTATGGGGGGGCGCACCCGTACGAGCAGTACTTC
NA NA TRBJ2-7 TRBV5-1 CASSQDTYEQYF TGCGCCAGCAGTCAGGACACCTACGAGCAGTACTTC
NA NA TRBJ2-7 TRBV6-1 CASSSPGTNPYEQYF TGTGCCAGCAGTTCTCCCGGGACAAATCCCTACGAGCAGTACTTC